The rows below give T cell receptor beta chains drawn from one sample of a study of blood T cell repertoires in COVID-19. This table comes from immunoSEQ multiplex PCR, and its TCRdb copy is limited to in-frame clones, with some not included. Among tens of thousands of clones listed, 83% were seen once. Source material: peripheral blood. These receptors were taken from a man aged 25-45 years with COVID-19, enrolled during active disease. The CDR3 runs from the conserved cysteine through the conserved F or W. A D gene is named only where the DNA matches it firmly. Size is omitted from some rows. Given values are once, few, many or a class for expanded clones.

TRBV3-1/TRBV3-2	TRBJ2-7	TRBD2	many	18	CASSQNRLAGGPSYEQYF	TGTGCCAGCAGCCAAAATCGTCTAGCGGGAGGGCCCTCCTACGAGCAGTACTTC
TRBV14	TRBJ2-5	NA	NA	15	CASSQNKGVRETQYF	TGTGCCAGCAGCCAAAATAAAGGGGTTCGGGAGACCCAGTACTTC
TRBV7-9	TRBJ2-1	NA	NA	14	CASSFSTPSNEQFF	TGTGCCAGCAGCTTCTCGACTCCAAGCAATGAGCAGTTCTTC
TRBV7-2	TRBJ2-7	NA	NA	12	CASSLVGDEQYF	TGTGCCAGCAGCTTAGTCGGTGACGAGCAGTACTTC
TRBV28	TRBJ1-5	NA	NA	12	CASGGGEEPQHF	TGTGCCAGCGGGGGGGGTGAGGAGCCCCAGCATTTT
TRBV19	TRBJ1-6	NA	NA	16	CASSIYTGTQNSPLHF	TGTGCCAGTAGTATCTACACCGGGACACAAAATTCACCCCTCCACTTT
TRBV19	TRBJ1-6	NA	NA	12	CASSILSSPLHF	TGTGCCAGTAGTATTCTAAGCTCACCCCTCCACTTT
TRBV9	TRBJ2-1	TRBD1	NA	15	CASSADGTAYNEQFF	TGTGCCAGCAGCGCAGACGGGACAGCCTACAATGAGCAGTTCTTC
TRBV28	TRBJ1-1	NA	NA	12	CASSLEDTEAFF	TGTGCCAGCAGTTTAGAGGACACTGAAGCTTTCTTT
TRBV10-1	TRBJ2-2	NA	NA	14	CASSESSNTGELFF	TGCGCCAGCAGTGAGTCGAGCAACACCGGGGAGCTGTTTTTT
TRBV25-1	TRBJ2-7	NA	NA	13	CASSDTSSYEQYF	TGTGCCAGTTCGGACACCTCGTCCTACGAGCAGTACTTC
TRBV19	TRBJ1-5	NA	NA	13	CASSSSEGQPQHF	TGTGCCAGTAGTAGCTCGGAGGGCCAGCCCCAGCATTTT
TRBV7-9	TRBJ1-5	NA	NA	17	CASSSTPPTRSNQPQHF	TGTGCCAGCAGCTCAACCCCCCCGACAAGATCCAATCAGCCCCAGCATTTT
TRBV6-1	TRBJ2-7	NA	NA	12	CASSEATYEQYF	TGTGCCAGCAGTGAAGCTACCTACGAGCAGTACTTC
TRBV25-1	TRBJ2-3	TRBD2	NA	16	CASSVLAEKNTDTQYF	TGTGCCAGCAGTGTACTAGCGGAGAAGAACACAGATACGCAGTATTTT
TRBV19	TRBJ2-7	TRBD2	NA	15	CASSKGTSGSYEQYF	TGTGCCAGTAGTAAAGGGACTAGCGGCTCCTACGAGCAGTACTTC
TRBV10-3	TRBJ2-1	TRBD1	NA	14	CATLDRVVYNEQFF	TGTGCCACCCTCGACAGGGTTGTCTACAATGAGCAGTTCTTC
TRBV6-5	TRBJ1-5	NA	NA	14	CASSREYINQPQHF	TGTGCCAGCAGTAGAGAGTATATCAATCAGCCCCAGCATTTT
TRBV7-2	TRBJ2-3	TRBD2	NA	14	CASSNSGSSDTQYF	TGTGCCAGCAGCAATAGCGGGAGCTCTGATACGCAGTATTTT
TRBV2	TRBJ1-5	NA	NA	15	CASSEAGTGRQPQHF	TGTGCCAGCAGTGAAGCGGGAACAGGGAGACAGCCCCAGCATTTT
TRBV3-1/TRBV3-2	TRBJ1-1	NA	NA	13	CASSSFGWTEAFF	TGTGCCAGCAGCTCCTTCGGGTGGACTGAAGCTTTCTTT
TRBV9	TRBJ1-2	TRBD1	NA	13	CASSAYDRDGYTF	TGTGCCAGCAGCGCATACGACAGGGATGGCTACACCTTC
TRBV9	TRBJ1-2	NA	few	14	CASSVGGSYYGYTF	TGTGCCAGCAGCGTAGGTGGGAGTTACTATGGCTACACCTTC
TRBV11-3	TRBJ2-1	NA	NA	13	CASSLNSLNEQFF	TGTGCCAGCAGCTTAAACTCCCTCAATGAGCAGTTCTTC
TRBV4-1	TRBJ1-1	NA	NA	15	CASSQPTRGNTEAFF	TGCGCCAGCAGCCAACCAACCAGGGGGAACACTGAAGCTTTCTTT
TRBV15	TRBJ1-6	NA	few	15	CATSRGGGKNSPLHF	TGTGCCACCAGCAGAGGCGGGGGAAAAAATTCACCCCTCCACTTT
TRBV7-6	TRBJ1-5	NA	NA	13	CASSLAVNQPQHF	TGTGCCAGCAGCTTGGCAGTCAATCAGCCCCAGCATTTT
TRBV28	TRBJ1-2	NA	NA	15	CASSFEGTHNYGYTF	TGTGCCAGCAGTTTTGAAGGGACTCATAACTATGGCTACACCTTC
TRBV30	TRBJ1-1	TRBD1	NA	16	CACPTGQGAFESEAFF	TGTGCCTGCCCTACGGGACAGGGGGCTTTTGAGTCTGAAGCTTTCTTT
TRBV5-1	TRBJ2-5	TRBD1	NA	14	CASSVGQGFWTQYF	TGCGCCAGCAGCGTGGGACAGGGGTTTTGGACCCAGTACTTC
TRBV11-2	TRBJ1-2	NA	few	12	CASSPGDHGYTF	TGTGCCAGCAGCCCAGGGGACCACGGCTACACCTTC
TRBV5-1	TRBJ1-1	TRBD1	NA	15	CASSLRQGWNTEAFF	TGCGCCAGCAGCTTGCGACAGGGGTGGAACACTGAAGCTTTCTTT
TRBV27	TRBJ2-7	NA	NA	14	CASSPNREPYEQYF	TGTGCCAGCAGTCCAAATAGGGAGCCCTACGAGCAGTACTTC
TRBV19	TRBJ1-1	TRBD1	once	14	CASSSTGGDTEAFF	TGTGCCAGTAGCTCGACAGGGGGGGACACTGAAGCTTTCTTT
TRBV27	TRBJ1-5	NA	NA	14	CASRSGGNNQPQHF	TGTGCCAGCCGTAGCGGGGGCAACAATCAGCCCCAGCATTTT
TRBV18	TRBJ1-3	NA	NA	14	CASSPGTQGNTIYF	TGTGCCAGCTCACCCGGGACTCAAGGAAACACCATATATTTT
TRBV7-2	TRBJ2-7	TRBD1	NA	13	CASSPDRVREQYF	TGTGCCAGCAGCCCGGACAGGGTCCGAGAGCAGTACTTC
TRBV7-8	TRBJ1-5	TRBD1	NA	15	CASSLNTGGGQPQHF	TGTGCCAGCAGCCTCAACACAGGGGGCGGGCAGCCCCAGCATTTT
TRBV6-6	TRBJ1-1	TRBD1	NA	15	CASSYEGRGRAEAFF	TGTGCCAGCAGTTACGAAGGCAGGGGGCGCGCTGAAGCTTTCTTT